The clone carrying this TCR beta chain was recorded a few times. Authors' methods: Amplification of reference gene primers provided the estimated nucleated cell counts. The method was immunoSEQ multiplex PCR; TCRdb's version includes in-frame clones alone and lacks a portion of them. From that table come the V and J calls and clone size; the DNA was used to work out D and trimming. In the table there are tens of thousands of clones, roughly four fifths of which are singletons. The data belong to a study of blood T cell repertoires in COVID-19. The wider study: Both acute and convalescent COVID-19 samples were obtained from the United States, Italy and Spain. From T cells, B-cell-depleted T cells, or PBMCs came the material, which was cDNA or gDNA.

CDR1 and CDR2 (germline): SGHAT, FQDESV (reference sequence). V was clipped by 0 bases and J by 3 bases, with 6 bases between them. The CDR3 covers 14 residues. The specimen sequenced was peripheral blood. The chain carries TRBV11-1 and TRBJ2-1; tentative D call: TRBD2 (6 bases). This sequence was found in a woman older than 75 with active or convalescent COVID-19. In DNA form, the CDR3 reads TGTGCCAGCAGCTTAGCGGGGGGCTACAATGAGCAGTTCTTC. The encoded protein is CASSLAGGYNEQFF.